The present entry profiles one TCR beta chain with its context. The antigen is undetermined. On average, the one heparinised blood draw given by each donor was about 100 mL. The V gene end was trimmed by 4 bases and the J gene end by 3 bases; junction bases not matched to a gene: 7. The V gene's germline CDR1 is SGHTA and CDR2 FQGNSA. The CDR3 is 16 amino acids. This record belongs to a study of beta chain features in type 1 diabetes. Reverse transcription of all isolated RNA meant that expressed TCRB transcripts were sequenced. TCRdb's copy holds only in-frame clones and misses some; the assay was immunoSEQ multiplex PCR. Of more than 300,000 clones detected, over 7% appear once; the ten largest clones hold approximately 1%. Findings and limits, study-wide: All four CD4+ subsets from Type 1 diabetes patients carried moderately but significantly shorter TCRB CDR3s. TCRB rearrangement may or may not be influenced by HLA type; here this remained unresolved.

The V gene is TRBV7-2, the J gene TRBJ2-3, with 10 bases aligning to TRBD2. This sequence originates from a man aged 30 to 45 with type 1 diabetes. Sequencing used central memory CD4+ T cells from blood. In nucleotides, the CDR3 is TGTGCCAGCAGCTCCGATAGCGGGGGGTTGACAGATACGCAGTATTTT. It yields the protein CASSSDSGGLTDTQYF.